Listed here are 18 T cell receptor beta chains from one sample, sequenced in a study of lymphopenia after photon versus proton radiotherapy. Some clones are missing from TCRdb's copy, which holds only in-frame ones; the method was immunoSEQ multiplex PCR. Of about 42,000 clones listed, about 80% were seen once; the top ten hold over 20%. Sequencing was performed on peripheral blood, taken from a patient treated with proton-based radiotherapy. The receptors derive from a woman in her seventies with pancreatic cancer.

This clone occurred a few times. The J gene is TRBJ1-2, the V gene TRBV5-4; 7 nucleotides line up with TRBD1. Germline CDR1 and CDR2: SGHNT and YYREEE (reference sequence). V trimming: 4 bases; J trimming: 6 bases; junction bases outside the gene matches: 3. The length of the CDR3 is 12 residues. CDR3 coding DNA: TGTGCCAGCAGCGTACAGGGGAATGGCTACACCTTC. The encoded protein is CASSVQGNGYTF.

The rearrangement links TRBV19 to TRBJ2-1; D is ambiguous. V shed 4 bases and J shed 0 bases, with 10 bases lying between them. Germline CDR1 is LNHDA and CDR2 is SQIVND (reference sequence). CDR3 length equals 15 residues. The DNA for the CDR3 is TGTGCCAGTAGTAATCCCAGACCCTCCTACAATGAGCAGTTCTTC. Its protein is CASSNPRPSYNEQFF.

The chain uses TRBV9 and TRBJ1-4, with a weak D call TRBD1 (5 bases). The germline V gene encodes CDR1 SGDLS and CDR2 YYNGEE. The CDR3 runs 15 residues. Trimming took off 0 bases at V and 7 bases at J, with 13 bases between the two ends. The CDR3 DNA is TGTGCCAGCAGCGTAGCTGGGGGGTTAGCTGAAAAACTGTTTTTT. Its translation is CASSVAGGLAEKLFF. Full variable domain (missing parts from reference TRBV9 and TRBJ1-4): DSGVTQTPKHLITATGQRVTLRCSPRSGDLSVYWYQQSLDQGLQFLIQYYNGEERAKGNILERFSAQQFPDLHSELNLSSLELGDSALYFCASSVAGGLAEKLFFGSGTQLSVL.

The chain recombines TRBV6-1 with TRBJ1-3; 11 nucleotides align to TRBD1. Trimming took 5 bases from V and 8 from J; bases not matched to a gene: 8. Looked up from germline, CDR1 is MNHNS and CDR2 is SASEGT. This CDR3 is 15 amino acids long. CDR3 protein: CASSQRDRGSDTIYF. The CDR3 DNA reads TGTGCCAGCAGTCAACGGGACAGGGGGTCCGACACCATATATTTT.

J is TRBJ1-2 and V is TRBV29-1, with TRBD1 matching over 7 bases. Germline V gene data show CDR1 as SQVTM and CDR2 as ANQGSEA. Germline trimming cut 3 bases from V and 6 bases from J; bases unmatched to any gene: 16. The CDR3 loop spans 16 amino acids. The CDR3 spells CSVEFRGDRVENGYTF. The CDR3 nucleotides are TGCAGCGTTGAGTTTCGGGGAGACAGGGTTGAGAATGGCTACACCTTC.

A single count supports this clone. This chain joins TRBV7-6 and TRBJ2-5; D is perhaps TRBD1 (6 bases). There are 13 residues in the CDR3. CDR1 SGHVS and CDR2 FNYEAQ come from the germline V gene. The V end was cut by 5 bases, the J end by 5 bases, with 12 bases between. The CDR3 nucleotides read TGTGCCAGCAGCCCTAAGAGGGGGGAGACCCAGTACTTC. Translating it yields CASSPKRGETQYF.

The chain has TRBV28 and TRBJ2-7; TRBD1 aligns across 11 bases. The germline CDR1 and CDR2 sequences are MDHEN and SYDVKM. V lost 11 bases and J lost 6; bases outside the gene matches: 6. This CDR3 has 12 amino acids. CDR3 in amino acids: CAHGQGAGEQYF. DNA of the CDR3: TGTGCCCACGGACAGGGGGCAGGCGAGCAGTACTTC.

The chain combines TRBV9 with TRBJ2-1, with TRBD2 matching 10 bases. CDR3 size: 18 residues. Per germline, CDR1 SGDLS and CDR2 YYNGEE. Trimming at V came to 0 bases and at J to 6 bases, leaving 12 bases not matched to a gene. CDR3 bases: TGTGCCAGCAGCGTAGACTACCCTAGCGGGAGTGTTCCCAATGAGCAGTTCTTC. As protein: CASSVDYPSGSVPNEQFF.

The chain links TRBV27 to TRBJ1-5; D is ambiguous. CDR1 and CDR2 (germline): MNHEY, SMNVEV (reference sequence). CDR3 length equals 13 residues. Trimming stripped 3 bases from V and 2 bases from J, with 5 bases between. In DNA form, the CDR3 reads TGTGCCAGCAGTTTGAGTGGCAATCAGCCCCAGCATTTT. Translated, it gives CASSLSGNQPQHF.

CDR3 amino acids: CATRNRDRGMNTEAFF. DNA of the CDR3: TGTGCCACCAGGAATCGGGACAGGGGGATGAACACTGAAGCTTTCTTT. V gene TRBV15 combines with J gene TRBJ1-1, with 11 bases lining up with TRBD1. The CDR3 covers 16 residues. The germline CDR1 and CDR2 sequences are LNHNV and YYDKDF (reference sequence). V was clipped by 6 bases and J by 0 bases; unmatched bases: 6.

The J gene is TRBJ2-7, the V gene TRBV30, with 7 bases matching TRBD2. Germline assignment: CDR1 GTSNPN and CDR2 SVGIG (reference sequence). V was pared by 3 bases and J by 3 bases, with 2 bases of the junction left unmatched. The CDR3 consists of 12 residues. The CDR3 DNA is TGTGCCTGGAGGGGACTAAACTACGAGCAGTACTTC. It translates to CAWRGLNYEQYF. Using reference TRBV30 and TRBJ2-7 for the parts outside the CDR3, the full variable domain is SQTIHQWPATLVQPVGSPLSLECTVEGTSNPNLYWYRQAAGRGLQLLFYSVGIGQISSEVPQNLSASRPQDRQFILSSKKLLLSDSGFYLCAWRGLNYEQYFGPGTRLTVT.

CDR3 in DNA: TGTGCCAGCAGTTTCTGGCAGGGGACCGTTGGCACTGAAGCTTTCTTT. Its translation is CASSFWQGTVGTEAFF. The genes are TRBV28 and TRBJ1-1, with D possibly TRBD1 on 6 matching bases. Germline assignment: CDR1 MDHEN and CDR2 SYDVKM. The V and J ends lost 3 bases and 4 bases respectively, with 18 bases between them. The CDR3 totals 16 residues.

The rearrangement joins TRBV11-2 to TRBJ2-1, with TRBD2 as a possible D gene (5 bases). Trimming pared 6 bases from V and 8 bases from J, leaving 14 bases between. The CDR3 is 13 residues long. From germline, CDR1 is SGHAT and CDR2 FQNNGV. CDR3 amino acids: CASREEVQDEQFF. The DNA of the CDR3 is TGTGCCAGCAGAGAGGAGGTTCAGGATGAGCAGTTCTTC. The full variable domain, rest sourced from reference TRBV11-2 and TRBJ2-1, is EAGVAQSPRYKIIEKRQSVAFWCNPISGHATLYWYQQILGQGPKLLIQFQNNGVVDDSQLPKDRFSAERLKGVDSTLKIQPAKLEDSAVYLCASREEVQDEQFFGPGTRLTVL.

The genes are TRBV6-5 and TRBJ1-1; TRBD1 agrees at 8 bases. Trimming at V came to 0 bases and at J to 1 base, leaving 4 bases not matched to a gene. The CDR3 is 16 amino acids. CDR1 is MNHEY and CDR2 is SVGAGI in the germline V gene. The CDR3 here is CASSYSDRGRNTEAFF. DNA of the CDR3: TGTGCCAGCAGTTACTCTGACAGGGGCAGGAACACTGAAGCTTTCTTT.

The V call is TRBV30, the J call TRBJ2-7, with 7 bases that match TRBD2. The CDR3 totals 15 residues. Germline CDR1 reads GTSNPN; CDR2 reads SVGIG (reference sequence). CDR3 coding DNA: TGTGTTGGGGATGAGGAAAAGCGGGACTCCTACGAGCAGTACTTC. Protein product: CVGDEEKRDSYEQYF.

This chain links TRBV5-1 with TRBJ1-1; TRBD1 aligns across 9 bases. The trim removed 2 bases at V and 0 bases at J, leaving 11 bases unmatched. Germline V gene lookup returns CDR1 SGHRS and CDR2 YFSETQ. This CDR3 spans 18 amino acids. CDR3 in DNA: TGCGCCAGCAGCTTAAGGCCTGGGACAGGGAATATGAACACTGAAGCTTTCTTT. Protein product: CASSLRPGTGNMNTEAFF.

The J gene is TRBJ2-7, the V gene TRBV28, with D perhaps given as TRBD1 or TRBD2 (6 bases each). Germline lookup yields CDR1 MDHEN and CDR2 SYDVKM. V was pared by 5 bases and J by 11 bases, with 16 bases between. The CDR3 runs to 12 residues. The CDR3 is CASSRGTNLKYF. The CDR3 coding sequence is TGTGCCAGCAGTCGCGGGACAAATCTAAAGTACTTC.

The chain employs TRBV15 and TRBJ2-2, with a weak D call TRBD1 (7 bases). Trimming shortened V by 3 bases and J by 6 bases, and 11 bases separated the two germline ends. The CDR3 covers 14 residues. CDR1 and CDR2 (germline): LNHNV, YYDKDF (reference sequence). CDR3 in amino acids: CATSRTGRSGELFF. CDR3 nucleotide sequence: TGTGCCACCAGCAGGACAGGGAGGTCCGGGGAGCTGTTTTTT.